This TCR beta chain was identified in a study of CD8 T cells in ankylosing spondylitis. Regarding the study as a whole: Matched ankylosing spondylitis synovial fluid reportedly showed significant enrichment of disease-linked clones. What appeared characteristic of ankylosing spondylitis blood was a TCR beta motif of about eight highly homologous variants.

As concerns this clonotype: The antigen is not known. The junction and the germline gene differ at one end; a read error may be behind it.

CDR1 is SNHLY, CDR2 FYNNEI, per germline. The length of the CDR3 is 12 residues. Using its own MiXCR run on the 5' RACE reads, TCRdb lists one record per CDR3 protein. The top ten clones hold approximately 18% of a sample with roughly 670,000 distinct CDR3 sequences, about 20% of them seen once. The chain recombines TRBV2 with TRBJ1-1; perhaps TRBD1 as D (5 bases). The clonotype was recovered from a male donor with ankylosing spondylitis. Sequenced material: blood, either unsorted or a sorted T cell fraction (not recorded which). CDR3 coding DNA: TGTGCCAGCTGCGGACAAAACACTGAAGCTATCTTT. Its translation is CASCGQNTEAIF. The complete variable domain, with remaining parts taken from reference TRBV2 and TRBJ1-1, reads EPEVTQTPSHQVTQMGQEVILRCVPISNHLYFYWYRQILGQKVEFLVSFYNNEISEKSEIFDDQFSVERPDGSNFTLKIRSTKLEDSAMYFCASCGQNTEAIFGQGTRLTVV.